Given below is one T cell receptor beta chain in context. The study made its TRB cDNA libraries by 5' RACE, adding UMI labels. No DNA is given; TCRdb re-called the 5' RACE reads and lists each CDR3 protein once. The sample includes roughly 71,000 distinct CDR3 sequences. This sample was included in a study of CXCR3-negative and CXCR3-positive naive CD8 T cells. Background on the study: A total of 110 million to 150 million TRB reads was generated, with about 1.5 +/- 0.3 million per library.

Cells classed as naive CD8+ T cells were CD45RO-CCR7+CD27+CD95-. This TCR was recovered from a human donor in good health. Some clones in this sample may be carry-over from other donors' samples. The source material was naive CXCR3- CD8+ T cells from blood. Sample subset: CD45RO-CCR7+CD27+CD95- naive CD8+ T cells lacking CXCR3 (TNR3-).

This CDR3 is CSGGQGTFGQFF. J is TRBJ2-1 and V is TRBV29-1; there is no DNA to check the TCRdb D call of TRBD1. Germline V gives CDR1 SQVTM, CDR2 ANQGSEA. The CDR3 covers 12 residues.